Listed below are T cell receptor beta chains from one sample, sequenced in a study of early T cells in non-severe SARS-CoV-2 infection. TCRdb fed the 5' RACE reads into MiXCR, producing one record per CDR3 protein. The sample consists of some 52,000 distinct CDR3 sequences, approximately 8% of them appearing once. The sequenced sample consisted of whole blood. The receptors come from an adult who was a healthcare worker with PCR-confirmed SARS-CoV-2 infection or an uninfected control (not recorded which). CDR3s include the opening cysteine and the closing phenylalanine or tryptophan. The order of the fields is D gene, J gene, clone size, V gene, CDR3 DNA, CDR3 protein. The D gene is left open where the match is weak. Clone size appears in some rows only: once, few, many, or a class for an expanded clone.

D: NA
J: TRBJ2-2
size: NA
V: TRBV10-3
DNA: TGTGCCATCGGCGTAACCGGGGAGCTGTTTTTT
CDR3: CAIGVTGELFF

D: NA
J: TRBJ2-4
size: NA
V: TRBV21-1
DNA: TGTGCCAGCAGCAAAGGGGCGGGAGTGACCCTATCCAAAAACATTCAGTACTTC
CDR3: CASSKGAGVTLSKNIQYF

D: NA
J: TRBJ1-1
size: few
V: TRBV5-1
DNA: TGCGCCAGCAGCTTGGCCGTGGGAGGGGACACTGAAGCTTTCTTT
CDR3: CASSLAVGGDTEAFF

D: TRBD2
J: TRBJ2-3
size: few
V: TRBV7-3
DNA: TGTGCCAGCAGCCAAGCGGGAGGGTCATATACGCAGTATTTT
CDR3: CASSQAGGSYTQYF

D: NA
J: TRBJ1-2
size: many
V: TRBV7-6
DNA: TGTGCCAGCAGCCCCCTAATAGAGGGATCTCTTGGCTACACCTTC
CDR3: CASSPLIEGSLGYTF

D: TRBD1
J: TRBJ1-5
size: NA
V: TRBV7-9
DNA: TGTGCCAGCAGCCGAGACAGGGAGACTCAGCCCCAGCATTTT
CDR3: CASSRDRETQPQHF

D: TRBD1
J: TRBJ2-5
size: many
V: TRBV3-1
DNA: TGTGCCAGCAGTCAAGTATCAGGGGGTCGGAGGGAGACCCAGTACTTC
CDR3: CASSQVSGGRRETQYF

D: NA
J: TRBJ2-7
size: NA
V: TRBV6-2/TRBV6-3
DNA: TGTGCCAGCAACTCACTTCGTAGCTCCTACGAGCAGTACTTC
CDR3: CASNSLRSSYEQYF

D: TRBD1
J: TRBJ2-1
size: many
V: TRBV11-1
DNA: TGTGCCAGCGGACAGGGACCCAACGAGTCTGATGAGCAGTTCTTC
CDR3: CASGQGPNESDEQFF

D: TRBD2
J: TRBJ2-1
size: many
V: TRBV19
DNA: TGTGCCAGTAGTATCAGCGGGAGGGCCGTGAATGAGCAGTTCTTC
CDR3: CASSISGRAVNEQFF

D: NA
J: TRBJ2-2
size: medium-sized
V: TRBV4-1
DNA: TGCGCCAGCAGCCAAGTTGTCAGGGAAAGGACCGGGGAGCTGTTTTTT
CDR3: CASSQVVRERTGELFF

D: NA
J: TRBJ2-1
size: many
V: TRBV5-6
DNA: TGTGCCAGCAGCCCCGACAGCAATGAGCAGTTCTTC
CDR3: CASSPDSNEQFF

D: TRBD1
J: TRBJ1-2
size: few
V: TRBV20-1
DNA: TGCAGTGCTAAGACAGGGCTTCCGTATGGCTACACCTTC
CDR3: CSAKTGLPYGYTF

D: NA
J: TRBJ2-1
size: many
V: TRBV4-3
DNA: TGCGCCAGCAGCCAAGCATCCGGGACTGCCTACAATGAGCAGTTCTTC
CDR3: CASSQASGTAYNEQFF

D: NA
J: TRBJ2-1
size: NA
V: TRBV6-6
DNA: TGTGCCACGGGGGATGAGCAGTTCTTC
CDR3: CATGDEQFF

D: NA
J: TRBJ1-1
size: many
V: TRBV28
DNA: TGTGCCAGCAGCGTAGAGGCAGGGGCTTCTTTCTTT
CDR3: CASSVEAGASFF

D: NA
J: TRBJ2-3
size: many
V: TRBV6-4
DNA: TGTGCCAGCAGTGACAGCACAGATACGCAGTATTTT
CDR3: CASSDSTDTQYF

D: NA
J: TRBJ1-3
size: NA
V: TRBV10-1
DNA: TGCGCCAGCAGTGAGTCGGTGAGAAGGAGGTCTGGAAACACCATATATTTT
CDR3: CASSESVRRRSGNTIYF

D: TRBD2
J: TRBJ2-7
size: NA
V: TRBV11-2
DNA: TGTGCCAGCAGCCTCCCGGGACTAGCGAGGTACGAGCAGTACTTC
CDR3: CASSLPGLARYEQYF

D: NA
J: TRBJ1-5
size: few
V: TRBV19
DNA: TGTGCCAGTAGTACCTTCGGGGCTAATAATCAGCCCCAGCATTTT
CDR3: CASSTFGANNQPQHF

D: TRBD2
J: TRBJ2-5
size: few
V: TRBV6-6
DNA: TGTGCCAGCAGTTATTCCGTAGCGGGAGGAGTAGCCCGAGAGACCCAGTACTTC
CDR3: CASSYSVAGGVARETQYF

D: NA
J: TRBJ2-1
size: few
V: TRBV24-1
DNA: TGTGCCACCAGTTCGAGCTCCTACAATGAGCAGTTCTTC
CDR3: CATSSSSYNEQFF